What follows describes a single TCR beta chain. Documented treatment: randomized to nivolumab then ipilimumab (arm A) or the reverse (arm B). DNA-damaging chemotherapy had not been given to any patient beforehand. Trimming took off 0 bases at V and 13 bases at J, with 19 bases between the two ends. In germline, CDR1 is MNHEY, CDR2 SMNVEV (reference sequence). The CDR3 contains 14 residues. This specimen comes from a study of sequential checkpoint blockade in melanoma. Study context: Maintenance nivolumab came after either treatment sequence.

Profiling relied on immunoSEQ multiplex PCR, and the TCRdb table lists in-frame clones only, not all of them. The data contain about 18,000 clones, about 69% of them singletons. The TCR originated in a human donor with melanoma. The rearrangement links TRBV27 to TRBJ2-7, with D possibly being TRBD1 (6 bases). This material consisted of CD8+ T cells sorted from blood (inferred from file names), taken from a patient given nivolumab and ipilimumab in sequence. CDR3 loop: CASSLSLSPGDIYF. The DNA of the CDR3 is TGTGCCAGCAGTTTATCCCTCTCTCCAGGGGACATTTACTTC.